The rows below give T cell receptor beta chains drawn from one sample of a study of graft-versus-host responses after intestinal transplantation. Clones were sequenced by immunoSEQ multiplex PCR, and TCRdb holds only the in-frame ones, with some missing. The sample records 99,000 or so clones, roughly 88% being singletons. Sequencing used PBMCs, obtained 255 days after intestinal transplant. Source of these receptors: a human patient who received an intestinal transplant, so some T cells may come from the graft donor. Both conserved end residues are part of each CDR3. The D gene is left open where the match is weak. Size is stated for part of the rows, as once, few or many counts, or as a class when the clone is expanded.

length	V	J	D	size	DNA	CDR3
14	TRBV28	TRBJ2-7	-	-	TGTGCCAGCAGTTTATACAGGGGAGGCTACGAGCAGTACTTC	CASSLYRGGYEQYF
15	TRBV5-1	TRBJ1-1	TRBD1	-	TGCGCCAGCAGCGTGACAGGGGACCCCAACACTGAAGCTTTCTTT	CASSVTGDPNTEAFF
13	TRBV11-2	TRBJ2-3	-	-	TGTGCCAGCAGCCCCGAGAACACAGATACGCAGTATTTT	CASSPENTDTQYF
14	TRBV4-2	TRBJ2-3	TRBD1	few	TGTGCCAGCAGCCAGGGACAGGGTCCAGATACGCAGTATTTT	CASSQGQGPDTQYF
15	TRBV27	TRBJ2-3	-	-	TGTGCCAGCATTCCGTTCGGGAGTAGGACAGATACGCAGTATTTT	CASIPFGSRTDTQYF
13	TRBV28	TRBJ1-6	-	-	TGTGCCAGCAGTCCCTTAGCTAATTCACCCCTCCACTTT	CASSPLANSPLHF
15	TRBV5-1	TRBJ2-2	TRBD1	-	TGCGCCAGCAGCTTGGACCGACAGGGTACCGGGGAGCTGTTTTTT	CASSLDRQGTGELFF
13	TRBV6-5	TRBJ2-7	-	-	TGTGCCAGCACCTATAGCCGGGATACGCGGCAGTACTTC	CASTYSRDTRQYF
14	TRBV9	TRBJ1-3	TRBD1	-	TGTGCCAGCAGCGCTGGGACAGGGCGGAACACCATATATTTT	CASSAGTGRNTIYF
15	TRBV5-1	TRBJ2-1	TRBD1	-	TGCGCCAGCAGTTTGGACTTCCCTACAGGGGATCGTCAGTTCTTC	CASSLDFPTGDRQFF
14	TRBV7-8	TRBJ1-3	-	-	TGTGCCAGCAGCTTATTAGGTAGTCTAAACACCATATATTTT	CASSLLGSLNTIYF
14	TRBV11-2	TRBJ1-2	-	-	TGTGCCAGCAGCTTATCGGATAGTAACTATGGCTACACCTTC	CASSLSDSNYGYTF
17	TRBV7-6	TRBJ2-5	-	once	TGTGCCAGCAGCTTTTCCTTTTCGGGGTGGAGCGGAGAGACCCAGTACTTC	CASSFSFSGWSGETQYF
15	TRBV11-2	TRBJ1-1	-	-	TGTGCCAGCACCCTCGACACTACTGATGGCACTGAAGCTTTCTTT	CASTLDTTDGTEAFF
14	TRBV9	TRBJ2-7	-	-	TGTGCCAGCAGCTCCGGGACACACCCCTACGAGCAGTACTTC	CASSSGTHPYEQYF
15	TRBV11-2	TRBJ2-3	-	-	TGTGCCAGCAGCATTCGGACAGAGAGCACAGATACGCAGTATTTT	CASSIRTESTDTQYF
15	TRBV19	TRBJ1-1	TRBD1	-	TGTGCCAGTAGCCAGCTGGGACAGGGTAACACTGAAGCTTTCTTT	CASSQLGQGNTEAFF
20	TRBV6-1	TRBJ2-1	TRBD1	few	TGTGCCAGCAGTGAAAGGGGGCCCACGGTGGGCAGGGTGTTGGGCAATGAGCAGTTCTTC	CASSERGPTVGRVLGNEQFF
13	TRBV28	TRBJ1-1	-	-	TGTGCCAGCAGTTTGCGGGGTAACACTGAAGCTTTCTTT	CASSLRGNTEAFF
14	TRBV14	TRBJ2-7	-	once	TGTGCCAGCAGCCCCACGATAAATCTCTACGAGCAGTACTTC	CASSPTINLYEQYF
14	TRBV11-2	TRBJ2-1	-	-	TGTGCCAGCAGGGAGGACTCTTCCTACAATGAGCAGTTCTTC	CASREDSSYNEQFF
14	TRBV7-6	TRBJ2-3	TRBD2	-	TGTGCCAGCACCGATAGCGGGGGAGTCGCTACGCAGTATTTT	CASTDSGGVATQYF
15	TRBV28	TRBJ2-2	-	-	TGTGCCAGCAGTTTACAACCCGGGAATGCCGGGGAGCTGTTTTTT	CASSLQPGNAGELFF
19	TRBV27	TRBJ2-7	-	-	TGTGCCAGCAGTATCCTATCGGATCCCGCCGGGGGAGGTCCCCACGAGCAGTACTTC	CASSILSDPAGGGPHEQYF
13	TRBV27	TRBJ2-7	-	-	TGTGCCAGCAGTTTGAGGGGCTCCTACGAGCAGTACTTC	CASSLRGSYEQYF
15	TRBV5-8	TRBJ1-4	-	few	TGTGCCAGCAGCTTGGGGCCAGGGGAAAGTGAAAAACTGTTTTTT	CASSLGPGESEKLFF
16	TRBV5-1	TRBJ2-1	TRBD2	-	TGCGCCAGCAGCCCTCGGCTAGCGGGAGTCTACAATGAGCAGTTCTTC	CASSPRLAGVYNEQFF
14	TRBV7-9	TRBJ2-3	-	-	TGTGCCAGCAGCTTAGGAGGGGGGGCAGATACGCAGTATTTT	CASSLGGGADTQYF
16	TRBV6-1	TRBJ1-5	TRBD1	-	TGTGCCAGCAGTGGATCGGACAGGGGAGCGAATCAGCCCCAGCATTTT	CASSGSDRGANQPQHF
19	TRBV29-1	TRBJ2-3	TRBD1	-	TGCAGCGTTGAAGATTGGCCCCCTGACAGGGACGGGAGCACAGATACGCAGTATTTT	CSVEDWPPDRDGSTDTQYF
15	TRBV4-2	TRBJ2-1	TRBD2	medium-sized	TGTGCCAGCAGCCAAGAGACTAGCGGGTACAATGAGCAGTTCTTC	CASSQETSGYNEQFF
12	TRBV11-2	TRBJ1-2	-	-	TGTGCCAGCAGCTCGGCAGGGGATGGCTACACCTTC	CASSSAGDGYTF
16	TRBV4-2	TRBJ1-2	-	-	TGTGCCAGCAGCCAAGATTTACAGTTCCCCGGCTATGGCTACACCTTC	CASSQDLQFPGYGYTF
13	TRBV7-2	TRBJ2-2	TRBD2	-	TGTGCCAGCCGGACCGGGGGGACCGGGGAGCTGTTTTTT	CASRTGGTGELFF
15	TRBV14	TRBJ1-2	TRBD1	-	TGTGCCAGCAGCCAGCGTGTACAGGGGTTGGGCGGCTACACCTTC	CASSQRVQGLGGYTF
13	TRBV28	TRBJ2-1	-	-	TGTGCCAGCAGTTTGGCCCCGTACAATGAGCAGTTCTTC	CASSLAPYNEQFF
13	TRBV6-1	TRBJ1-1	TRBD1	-	TGTGCCAGCAGGGGACAGGGCGGCACTGAAGCTTTCTTT	CASRGQGGTEAFF
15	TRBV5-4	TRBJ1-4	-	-	TGTGCCAGCAGCTTGCATGGGGCAGGGGAAGAAAAACTGTTTTTT	CASSLHGAGEEKLFF
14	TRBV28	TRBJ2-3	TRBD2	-	TGTGCCACGAGGTGGGAGGGAAGCACAGATACGCAGTATTTT	CATRWEGSTDTQYF
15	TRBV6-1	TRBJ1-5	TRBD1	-	TGTGCCAGCAGTTGGGGACAGGGGTGGGGTCAGCCCCAGCATTTT	CASSWGQGWGQPQHF